The subject of this entry is one T cell receptor beta chain. What it binds is unknown. Some clones are missing from TCRdb's copy, which holds only in-frame ones; the method was immunoSEQ multiplex PCR. The sample contains 300,000 to 400,000 clones, roughly 93% of which appear only once. The sample comes from a study of brain T cells in children with intractable seizures. Study-wide points: Viral specificity was inferred only from CDR3 similarity; HCMV serostatus was unknown. Pre-surgery blood may have been undersampled, hiding some clones.

The CDR3 has 16 amino acids. Germline lookup yields CDR1 SGHVS and CDR2 FQNEAQ. V shed 5 bases and J shed 0 bases, with 16 bases lying between them. Stated time point: blood from clinic visit 5 months post-surgery; TSC patient then seizure free. Surgery cases with the highest brain T cell transcript signatures were chosen for sequencing. The specimen comprised peripheral blood, sampled less than 6 months after surgery. The genes are TRBV7-8 and TRBJ1-2; TRBD1 is a possible D gene (6 bases). This sequence originates from a boy in the first two years of life with tuberous sclerosis and intractable seizures. The CDR3 bases are TGTGCCAGCAGCCCTGAGCCGACAGGAGCTAACTATGGCTACACCTTC. It codes for CASSPEPTGANYGYTF.